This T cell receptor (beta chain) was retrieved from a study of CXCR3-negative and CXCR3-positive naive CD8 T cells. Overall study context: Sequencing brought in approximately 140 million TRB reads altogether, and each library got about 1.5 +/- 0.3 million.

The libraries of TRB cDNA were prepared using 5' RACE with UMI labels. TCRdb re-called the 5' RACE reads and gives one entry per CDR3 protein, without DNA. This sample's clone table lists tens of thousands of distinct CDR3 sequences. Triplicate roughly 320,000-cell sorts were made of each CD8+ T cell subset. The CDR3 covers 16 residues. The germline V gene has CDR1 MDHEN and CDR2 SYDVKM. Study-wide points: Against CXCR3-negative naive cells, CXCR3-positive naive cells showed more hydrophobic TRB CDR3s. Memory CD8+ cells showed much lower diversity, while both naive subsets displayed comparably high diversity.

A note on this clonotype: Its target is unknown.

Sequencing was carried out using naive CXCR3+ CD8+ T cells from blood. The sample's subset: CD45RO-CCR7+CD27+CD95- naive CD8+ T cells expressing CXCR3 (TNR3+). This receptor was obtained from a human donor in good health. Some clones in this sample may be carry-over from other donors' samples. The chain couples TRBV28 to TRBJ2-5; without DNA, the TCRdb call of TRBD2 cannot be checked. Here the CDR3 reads CASSQAGGSGSETQYF.